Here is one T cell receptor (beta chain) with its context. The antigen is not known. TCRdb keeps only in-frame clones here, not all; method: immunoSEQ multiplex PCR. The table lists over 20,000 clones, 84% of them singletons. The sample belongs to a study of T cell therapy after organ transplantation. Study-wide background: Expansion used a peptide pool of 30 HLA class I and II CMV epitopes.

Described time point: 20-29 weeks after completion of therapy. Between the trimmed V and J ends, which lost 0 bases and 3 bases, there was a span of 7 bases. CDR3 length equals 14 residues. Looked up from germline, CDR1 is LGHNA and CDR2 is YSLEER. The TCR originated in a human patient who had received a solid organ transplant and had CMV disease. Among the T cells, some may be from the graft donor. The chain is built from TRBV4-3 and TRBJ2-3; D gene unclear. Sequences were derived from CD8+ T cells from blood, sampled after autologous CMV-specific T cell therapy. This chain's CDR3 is CASSQDRVTDTQYF. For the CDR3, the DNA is TGCGCCAGCAGCCAAGATCGGGTTACAGATACGCAGTATTTT.